The 5 T cell receptor beta chains below come from one sample, sequenced in a study of T cell responses to AZD1222 COVID-19 vaccine. Profiling relied on immunoSEQ multiplex PCR, and the TCRdb table lists in-frame clones only, not all of them. The data contain more than 70,000 clones, around 90% of them singletons. Source: peripheral blood, taken 28 days after the second AZD1222 dose. Receptors originate from an adult who received the AZD1222 COVID-19 vaccine.

This clone was detected once. This chain uses TRBV28 with TRBJ2-5, with a weak D call TRBD2 (5 bases). The CDR3 length is 13 residues. CDR1 is MDHEN and CDR2 is SYDVKM in the germline V gene. Trimming pared 3 bases from V and 4 bases from J, leaving 9 bases between. The CDR3 nucleotides read TGTGCCAGCAGTTTTGGAGGTCGAGAGACCCAGTACTTC. Residues: CASSFGGRETQYF.

The chain couples TRBV10-3 to TRBJ1-3; 9 bases fit TRBD1. The V and J ends lost 4 bases and 0 bases, in that order; junction bases with no gene match: 7. From germline, CDR1 is ENHRY and CDR2 SYGVKD. CDR3 length: 17 amino acids. CDR3 amino acids: CAISGATTGGSGNTIYF. The CDR3 DNA follows: TGTGCCATCAGTGGGGCAACGACAGGGGGCTCTGGAAACACCATATATTTT.

The chain uses TRBV29-1 and TRBJ1-1; TRBD1 is a possible D gene (6 bases). The CDR3 is 13 amino acids. Trimming removed 8 bases at V and 9 bases at J, with 22 bases between. Germline CDR1 reads SQVTM; CDR2 reads ANQGSEA. The CDR3 coding sequence is TGCAGCATCGTTCATGGGGTAGGACAGAAAGCTTTCTTT. Translated: CSIVHGVGQKAFF.

The chain employs TRBV5-4 and TRBJ2-1; 7 nucleotides line up with TRBD2. The CDR3 spans 17 residues. Germline loops: CDR1 SGHNT, CDR2 YYREEE (reference sequence). V gave up 3 bases and J gave up 0 bases; unmatched junction bases: 9. The CDR3 DNA reads TGTGCCAGCAGCTCCGACCCGCGGGAGAGCTCCTACAATGAGCAGTTCTTC. It translates to CASSSDPRESSYNEQFF.

The chain combines TRBV7-9 with TRBJ1-1; 8 positions match TRBD1. Germline CDR1 SEHNR, CDR2 FQNEAQ (reference sequence). The V gene end was trimmed by 1 base and the J gene end by 5 bases; junction bases not matched to a gene: 9. There are 16 residues in the CDR3. The CDR3 coding sequence is TGTGCCAGCAGCTTAGGGGAGACAGGGGCGCAGACTGAAGCTTTCTTT. As protein: CASSLGETGAQTEAFF.